These 12 T cell receptor beta chains share one sample of origin, sequenced in a study of beta chain features in type 1 diabetes. Expressed TCRB transcripts were sequenced because the entire RNA isolate underwent reverse transcription. Using immunoSEQ multiplex PCR, the repertoire was profiled, and TCRdb retains in-frame clones only, with some absent. The sample carries about 180,000 clones, more than 10% recorded once. What was sequenced was central memory CD4+ T cells from blood. The source is a woman younger than 35 in good health.

This clone was seen a few times. V gene TRBV5-1 combines with J gene TRBJ2-7; TRBD2 matches at 11 bases. The CDR3 contains 14 residues. V gave up 8 bases and J gave up 1 base; unmatched junction bases: 5. Germline V gene lookup returns CDR1 SGHRS and CDR2 YFSETQ. The DNA of the CDR3 is TGCGCCAGTACCGGGACTAGCGGTTCCTACGAGCAGTACTTC. Its protein is CASTGTSGSYEQYF.

This clone turned up a few times. This rearrangement joins TRBV7-8 to TRBJ1-1; no clear D gene. V was clipped by 5 bases and J by 1 base, with 17 bases between them. The CDR3 is 16 amino acids. Germline CDR1 SGHVS, CDR2 FQNEAQ. The CDR3 coding sequence is TGTGCCAGCAGCCCTGGGGAGAGCTGGGGGAACACTGAAGCTTTCTTT. Its protein product is CASSPGESWGNTEAFF.

The chain couples TRBV7-2 to TRBJ2-7; D is undetermined. This CDR3 spans 14 amino acids. CDR1 is SGHTA, CDR2 FQGNSA, per germline. With 7 bases removed from V and 2 bases from J, the gap between germline ends came to 15 bases. CDR3 nucleotide sequence: TGTGCCAGCACCTCTTACCAGGCGACCTACGAGCAGTACTTC. This translates into CASTSYQATYEQYF.

This clone was counted ten times or more. The CDR3 protein is CASSENRAGTGELFF. Here the CDR3 DNA reads TGTGCCAGCAGTGAAAACAGGGCAGGGACCGGGGAGCTGTTTTTT. This chain joins TRBV6-1 and TRBJ2-2, with TRBD1 as a possible D gene (6 bases). Per the germline V gene, CDR1 is MNHNS and CDR2 is SASEGT. V was clipped by 2 bases and J by 5 bases, with 12 bases between them. This CDR3 is 15 amino acids long.

This clone was observed a few times. The genes are TRBV28 and TRBJ1-1, with a tentative D call TRBD1 (6 bases). Germline V CDR1 and CDR2: MDHEN, SYDVKM. Trimming pared 6 bases from V and 1 base from J, leaving 12 bases between. The CDR3 is 14 residues long. In DNA, the CDR3 is TGTGCCAGCAGGCCCGGACAGACGAACACTGAAGCTTTCTTT. Its protein product is CASRPGQTNTEAFF.

As concerns this clone: A much larger clonotype is one base distant, so this may be a read error. This chain connects TRBV5-6 to TRBJ1-5; possibly TRBD1 for D (5 bases). The CDR3 length is 13 residues. V lost 0 bases to trimming and J lost 4 bases, with 5 bases between them. CDR1 and CDR2 (germline): SGHDT, YYEEEE. The CDR3 sequence is CASSLDRNQPQHF. The DNA for the CDR3 is TGTGCCAGCAGCTTGGACAGGAATCAGCCCCAGCATTTT. Combining the CDR3 with reference TRBV5-6 and TRBJ1-5 gives the whole variable domain DAGVTQSPTHLIKTRGQQVTLRCSPKSGHDTVSWYQQALGQGPQFIFQYYEEEERQRGNFPDRFSGHQFPNYSSELNVNALLLGDSALYLCASSLDRNQPQHFGDGTRLSIL.

This clone was found a few times. The chain is built from TRBV18 and TRBJ1-4, with D uncertain. Germline CDR1 reads KGHSH; CDR2 reads LQKENI. Trimming took 3 bases from V and 0 from J, leaving 5 bases between them. The CDR3 consists of 14 residues. In DNA, the CDR3 is TGTGCCAGCTCACCGAGTACAACTAATGAAAAACTGTTTTTT. Translated: CASSPSTTNEKLFF.

This clone came up a few times. The chain links TRBV30 to TRBJ2-3; a weak D match, TRBD2 (6 bases). The ends were cut back, 1 base at V and 4 bases at J, with 6 bases in the middle. The germline V gene encodes CDR1 GTSNPN and CDR2 SVGIG (reference sequence). The CDR3 runs to 12 residues. The DNA for the CDR3 is TGTGCCTGGAGTGCGGGGGCAGATACGCAGTATTTT. Amino acid sequence: CAWSAGADTQYF.

Only a few counts were recorded for this clone. This sequence joins TRBV18 and TRBJ1-4, with D unclear. Germline loops: CDR1 KGHSH, CDR2 LQKENI. This CDR3 contains 15 residues. With 2 bases removed from V and 4 bases from J, the gap between germline ends came to 11 bases. CDR3 protein: CASSPWRAHNEKLFF. CDR3 DNA: TGTGCCAGCTCACCATGGAGGGCCCATAATGAAAAACTGTTTTTT.

This clone was seen a few times. This chain connects TRBV4-1 to TRBJ1-4, with 9 bases that match TRBD1. The V segment lost 6 bases and the J segment 0 bases; nucleotides outside the gene matches: 11. CDR1 is MGHRA and CDR2 is YSYEKL in the germline V gene. There are 18 residues in the CDR3. CDR3 residues: CASRHRTGAPATNEKLFF. In nucleotides, the CDR3 is TGCGCCAGCAGACATAGGACAGGGGCCCCTGCAACTAATGAAAAACTGTTTTTT.

The rearrangement joins TRBV7-2 to TRBJ2-4; 8 positions match TRBD1. Trimming at V came to 4 bases and at J to 6 bases, leaving 5 bases not matched to a gene. The CDR3 has 14 residues. Germline V gene sequence: CDR1 SGHTA, CDR2 FQGNSA. The CDR3 DNA reads TGTGCCAGCAGCTCCACCACAGGGGGAAACATTCAGTACTTC. Residues: CASSSTTGGNIQYF.

This chain joins TRBV7-8 and TRBJ2-1, with TRBD1 as a possible D gene (5 bases). The V end lost 4 bases, the J end lost 9 bases, and 13 bases lay between the germline ends. Germline V gene lookup returns CDR1 SGHVS and CDR2 FQNEAQ. The CDR3 covers 13 residues. The CDR3 DNA is TGTGCCAGCAGCTCATTCTCAGGGTCTGAGCAGTTCTTC. It yields the protein CASSSFSGSEQFF.